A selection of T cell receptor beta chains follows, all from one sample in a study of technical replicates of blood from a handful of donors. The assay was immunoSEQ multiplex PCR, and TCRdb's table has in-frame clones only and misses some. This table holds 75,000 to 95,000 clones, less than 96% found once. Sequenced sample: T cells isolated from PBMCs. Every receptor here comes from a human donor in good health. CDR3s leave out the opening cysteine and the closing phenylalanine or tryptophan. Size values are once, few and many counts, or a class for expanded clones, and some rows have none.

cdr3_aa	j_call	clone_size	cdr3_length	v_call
ASSRDRDGYGYT	TRBJ1-2	.	12	TRBV27
ASSLQGGEQF	TRBJ2-1	.	10	TRBV11-3
ASRRQGRETQY	TRBJ2-5	.	11	TRBV28
ASSEGAGTYEQY	TRBJ2-7	.	12	TRBV6-1
ASSFLWGTGDETQY	TRBJ2-5	.	14	TRBV6-5
ASSAVTSGRRDTQY	TRBJ2-3	few	14	TRBV5-1
ASSHIAGDSYEQY	TRBJ2-7	.	13	TRBV6-6
ASSLAGGIDTQY	TRBJ2-3	.	12	TRBV6-6
ASSEAASTDTQY	TRBJ2-3	.	12	TRBV18
ASSVGQGGPYEQY	TRBJ2-7	.	13	TRBV9
ASSLDIVLPQY	TRBJ2-3	.	11	TRBV28
ASSLSGYNEQF	TRBJ2-1	.	11	TRBV7-3
ASSDGHYTEAF	TRBJ1-1	.	11	TRBV2
ASSELLAGGAETQY	TRBJ2-5	.	14	TRBV9
SASIADTQY	TRBJ2-3	.	9	TRBV20-1
ASSQDDRGYEQY	TRBJ2-7	.	12	TRBV7-3
ASSEENEQF	TRBJ2-1	.	9	TRBV2
ASSPPSGRSYNEQF	TRBJ2-1	.	14	TRBV18
ASSPLAGLYGEQF	TRBJ2-1	.	13	TRBV28
AWRGGGSYNSPLH	TRBJ1-6	.	13	TRBV30
ASSLKEGQPSYEQY	TRBJ2-7	.	14	TRBV11-2
ASSPGTGITWTAEAF	TRBJ1-1	.	15	TRBV5-8
ASSLGRQGSGANVLT	TRBJ2-6	once	15	TRBV7-9
ASSLGTSGNNEQF	TRBJ2-1	.	13	TRBV28
ASSYTGGGRGNEQF	TRBJ2-1	.	14	TRBV5-1
ASSLEQGMGLRGETQY	TRBJ2-5	.	16	TRBV11-2